This entry features one T cell receptor beta chain sequence. Deletions cut 10 bases from V and 4 bases from J, with 19 bases between. This CDR3 is 14 amino acids long. In germline, CDR1 is MNHEY, CDR2 SVGAGI. Sequencing was performed with immunoSEQ multiplex PCR; in TCRdb, only in-frame clones are kept and a portion is missing. The sample lists approximately 80,000 clones; roughly 89% were seen once. The data were taken from a study of OX40 agonist ivuxolimab in advanced cancers. Overall study: The dose-escalation cohort was approximately 84% male, with a mean age of approximately 61 years, ranging roughly 23 to 90.

This chain links TRBV6-5 with TRBJ1-2; D perhaps matches TRBD1 (6 bases). The source is an adult with an advanced solid tumor such as melanoma, head and neck, liver or kidney cancer. The sequencing here drew on CD4+ or CD8+ T cells sorted from blood, taken in a trial of the OX40 agonist ivuxolimab. Here the CDR3 DNA reads TGTGCCACCACCAAGGTCGGGACACTCTATGGCTACACCTTC. Protein: CATTKVGTLYGYTF.